What follows is one T cell receptor beta chain and its context. This sample was taken from a study of blood T cell repertoires in COVID-19. Study at large: Nucleic acid was either cDNA or gDNA, and it came from T cells, B-cell-depleted T cells, or PBMCs.

In the original processing: Estimation of nucleated cell counts was performed using reference gene primer amplification. Using immunoSEQ multiplex PCR, the repertoire was profiled, and TCRdb retains in-frame clones only, with some absent. V, J and clone size are taken as reported in that table, and D and trimming were inferred from the DNA itself. The repertoire includes about 71,000 clones, about 81% of them detected once, and roughly 15% sits in the top ten. V shed 3 bases, J shed 3 bases, and the junction held 11 bases outside the gene matches. The CDR3 has 17 residues. Germline V gene data show CDR1 as SGDLS and CDR2 as YYNGEE.

The specimen sequenced was peripheral blood. V usage is TRBV9 and J usage is TRBJ2-5; 10 nucleotides agree with TRBD1. This TCR was sampled from a woman of 80 years or more with acute or convalescent COVID-19. The chain's CDR3 is CASSEQFPGQGKETQYF. The CDR3, as DNA: TGTGCCAGCAGCGAACAGTTTCCGGGACAGGGGAAAGAGACCCAGTACTTC.